A single T cell receptor beta chain is shown here with its context. Antigen unknown. The source of the sample is a study of cytomegalovirus exposure and HLA in healthy donors. Whole-study findings and limits: In vitro confirmation showed a few CMV-associated chains to be CMV antigen specific.

The data were produced by immunoSEQ multiplex PCR, yet TCRdb's version contains in-frame clones alone and is incomplete. This sample yields about 150,000 clones, of which approximately 88% are seen a single time; 3.3% belongs to the top ten. Germline lookup yields CDR1 LNHDA and CDR2 SQIVND (reference sequence). The ends lost 5 bases at V and 4 bases at J; junction bases unmatched: 4. The CDR3 spans 13 residues. The V call is TRBV19, the J call TRBJ2-5; 7 nucleotides agree with TRBD1. The material sequenced was PBMCs. The sequence came from a young woman in good health and CMV-seropositive. CDR3 sequence (DNA): TGTGCCAGTAGTCAGACAGGGTCAGAGACCCAGTACTTC. Translated: CASSQTGSETQYF.